This T cell receptor (beta chain) was obtained from a study of neurological immune-mediated disorders (dated by TCRdb to about 2019). Broadly, across the study: Among the roughly 35 multiple sclerosis patients, approximately 30 had relapsing-remitting MS and 3 had secondary progressive MS. Peripheral blood TCR-beta repertoires from HTLV-I-associated myelopathy (HAM/TSP) patients, multiple sclerosis patients and healthy controls were compared by UMI-based sequencing. The approximately 100 TCR-beta libraries included longitudinal samples, technical triplicates and paired sorted CD4+ and CD8+ T-cell subsets alongside PBMC samples. The cohort was made up of 65 to 75 subjects, consisting of 15 or so HAM/TSP patients, 35 or so multiple sclerosis patients and 20 or so healthy controls. What the research found in general, with its limitations: Repertoires from 18 of 34 MS patients were grouped by phylogenetic analysis into a cluster of related CDR3 sequences, suggesting a possible repertoire-level signature. TCR clonal expansion was greatest in HAM/TSP patients and smallest in MS patients, who ranked below even healthy controls. The MS cluster was not associated with any clinical or MRI features, and the authors stated that larger cohorts are needed. Across subjects, expanded clones never shared an identical CDR3 amino acid sequence, which suggests that the TCR-beta repertoires in every group were private.

The table lists this clonotype with many counts. What antigen it recognizes has not been identified. Base qualities are not provided; no much larger clone lies one nucleotide away. Ends trimmed: V by 3 bases, J by 0 bases; bases unmatched to a gene: 8. The CDR3 spans 16 residues, from the cysteine through the phenylalanine. Of all the DNA, just the CDR3 is kept, 48 bases in frame from base 1. CDR1 and CDR2 (SGHRS, YFSETQ) derive from the germline V gene. cDNA synthesis used template-switch 5'RACE with a primer carrying a 10-nucleotide random unique molecular identifier tagging each TCR transcript. Every sequencing run yielded over 170 million TCR-beta sequences covering 15-18 subjects. Total RNA was extracted with the RNeasy kit. TCR-beta VDJ regions were amplified with primers for the TCR constant region and the 5'RACE anchor, using the KAPA Real-time Library Amplification kit. Sample indexes and Illumina adaptors were added in a first PCR, and a second PCR then increased library yield. After Ampure bead purification, the TCR product of roughly 650 bp was size-selected on a 2% E-gel SizeSelection system. Before pooling, libraries had their quality checked on a Bioanalyzer, their concentration measured with Qubit, and their quantity determined with the Kapa Library Quantification kit. Paired-end 2 x 150 bp sequencing of the libraries was performed on an Illumina HiSeq 2500. To increase sequence diversity, about 23-30% phiX was spiked into each library pool. The study's own analysis went as follows. The UMI-based MiGEC pipeline processed quality-filtered reads and removed over 90% of raw TCR sequences during error correction. VDJ genes were aligned to IMGT germline references, and each clonotype was defined by a unique CDR3 amino acid sequence together with V-J genes. VDJtools evaluated clonal expansion, Shannon diversity and CDR3 relatedness (CalcPairwiseDistances, ClusterSamples); CLCbio workbench built phylogenetic trees. Using coefficient-of-variation modelling across technical triplicates, the study counted a clone as expanded if it had at least 8 unique UMIs. Through fastp at Q25 and MiXCR, TCRdb rebuilt clones from the public reads, retaining in-frame beta chains. Every distinct CDR3 protein forms one entry, paired with its most common genes and DNA. The V and J calls follow TCRdb's processing rather than the paper's. The sample table records under 20,000 distinct CDR3 sequences; less than 3.5% of these occur just once. Of the sample, about 5.5% falls within the top ten clones.

For unsorted PBMC libraries, 2 million PBMCs were used after storage in RNAlater at -80 degrees C until RNA extraction. Multiple sclerosis patients were enrolled in a US clinical protocol under which disease progression was evaluated by magnetic resonance imaging. Peripheral blood was subjected to Ficoll-Hypaque density gradient centrifugation to isolate PBMCs, which were then cryopreserved in liquid nitrogen. The TCR was taken from a woman aged 18-29 years with multiple sclerosis. The chain is encoded by TRBV5-1 joined to TRBJ2-5; TRBD1 fits 7 bases in the junction. The specimen sequenced was PBMCs. The DNA sequence is given as TGCGCCAGCAGCTACCGGGACAGAGGGTACCAAGAGACCCAGTACTTC. This is translated as CASSYRDRGYQETQYF.